Sequencing of this T cell receptor (beta chain) was carried out in a study of metastatic and nonmetastatic thyroid tumors. TCRdb re-analyzed the PCR reads using MiXCR. This sample has 31,000 or so clones, with 15% to 20% found just once. Study results and caveats: Reports indicated that malignant thyroid tumors showed significantly higher TCR beta diversity than benign nodules did, in blood and tumor.

At least ten counts were recorded for this clone. Its specificity is unknown. Patients underwent thyroid surgery, and none had received any treatment before it. The TCR comes from a female donor with papillary thyroid cancer or a benign thyroid nodule (not recorded which). Some clones in this sample may be carry-over from other donors' samples. The sequenced sample consisted of blood.

The CDR3: CASSYSGPGGETQYF. In DNA form, the CDR3 reads TGTGCCAGCAGTTACTCGGGTCCAGGTGGAGAGACCCAGTACTTC. The genes are TRBV6-5 and TRBJ2-5; D remains unclear. Germline lookup yields CDR1 MNHEY and CDR2 SVGAGI. This CDR3 region has 15 residues. Trimming shortened V by 0 bases and J by 4 bases, and 12 bases separated the two germline ends.